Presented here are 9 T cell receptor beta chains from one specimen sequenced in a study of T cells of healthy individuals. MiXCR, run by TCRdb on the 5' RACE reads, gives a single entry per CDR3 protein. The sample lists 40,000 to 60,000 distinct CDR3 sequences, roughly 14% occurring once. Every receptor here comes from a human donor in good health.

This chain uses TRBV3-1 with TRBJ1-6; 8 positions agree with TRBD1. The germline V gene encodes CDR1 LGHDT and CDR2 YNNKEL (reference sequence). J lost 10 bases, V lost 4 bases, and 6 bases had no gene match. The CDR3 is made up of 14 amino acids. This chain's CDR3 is CASSPGQGDSPLHF. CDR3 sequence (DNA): TGTGCCAGCAGCCCAGGACAGGGAGACTCACCCCTCCACTTT.

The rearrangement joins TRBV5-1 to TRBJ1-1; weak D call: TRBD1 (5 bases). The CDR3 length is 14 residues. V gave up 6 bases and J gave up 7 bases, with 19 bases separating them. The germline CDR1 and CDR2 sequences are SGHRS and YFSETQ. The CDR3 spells CASTPSGQYREAFF. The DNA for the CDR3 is TGCGCCAGCACCCCGTCAGGACAATACCGTGAAGCTTTCTTT.

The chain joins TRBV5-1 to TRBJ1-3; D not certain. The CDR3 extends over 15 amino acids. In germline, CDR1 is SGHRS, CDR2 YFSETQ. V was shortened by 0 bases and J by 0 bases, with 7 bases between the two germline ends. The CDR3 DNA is TGCGCCAGCAGCTTGGCTACAGTCTCTGGAAACACCATATATTTT. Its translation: CASSLATVSGNTIYF.

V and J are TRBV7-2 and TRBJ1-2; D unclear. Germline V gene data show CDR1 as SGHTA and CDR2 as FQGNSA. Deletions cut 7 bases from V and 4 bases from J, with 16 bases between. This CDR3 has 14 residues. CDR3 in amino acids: CASTPELVSYGYTF. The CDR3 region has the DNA TGTGCCAGCACCCCTGAGTTGGTGTCCTATGGCTACACCTTC.

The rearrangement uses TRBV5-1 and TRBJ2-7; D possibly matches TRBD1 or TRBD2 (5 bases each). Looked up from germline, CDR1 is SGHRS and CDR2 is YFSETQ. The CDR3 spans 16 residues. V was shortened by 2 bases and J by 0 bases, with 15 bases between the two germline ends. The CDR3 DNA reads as TGCGCCAGCAGCTTAGTCGGGACCGTTAGCTCCTACGAGCAGTACTTC. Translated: CASSLVGTVSSYEQYF. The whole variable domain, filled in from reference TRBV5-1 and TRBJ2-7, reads KAGVTQTPRYLIKTRGQQVTLSCSPISGHRSVSWYQQTPGQGLQFLFEYFSETQRNKGNFPGRFSGRQFSNSRSEMNVSTLELGDSALYLCASSLVGTVSSYEQYFGPGTRLTVT.

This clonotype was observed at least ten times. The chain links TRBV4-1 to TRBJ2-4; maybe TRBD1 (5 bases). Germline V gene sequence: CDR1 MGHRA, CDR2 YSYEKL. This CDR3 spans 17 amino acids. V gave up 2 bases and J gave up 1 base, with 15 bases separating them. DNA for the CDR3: TGCGCCAGCAGCCAACCGACAGAGACAATGGCCAAAAACATTCAGTACTTC. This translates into CASSQPTETMAKNIQYF.

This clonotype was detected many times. Written as DNA, the CDR3 is TGTGCCTGGAGTACCGGAGGAGGGGGTACCGGGGAGCTGTTTTTT. It yields the protein CAWSTGGGGTGELFF. The chain recombines TRBV30 with TRBJ2-2; D assignment may be TRBD1 or TRBD2 (6 bases each). V was shortened by 2 bases and J by 5 bases, with 15 bases between the two germline ends. Germline V gene lookup returns CDR1 GTSNPN and CDR2 SVGIG (reference sequence). The CDR3 is made up of 15 amino acids.

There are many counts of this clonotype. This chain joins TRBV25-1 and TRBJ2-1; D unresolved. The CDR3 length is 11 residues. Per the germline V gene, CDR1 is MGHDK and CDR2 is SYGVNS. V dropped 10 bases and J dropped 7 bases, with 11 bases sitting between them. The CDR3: CATSVGNEQFF. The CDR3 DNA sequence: TGTGCCACCTCGGTCGGGAATGAGCAGTTCTTC.

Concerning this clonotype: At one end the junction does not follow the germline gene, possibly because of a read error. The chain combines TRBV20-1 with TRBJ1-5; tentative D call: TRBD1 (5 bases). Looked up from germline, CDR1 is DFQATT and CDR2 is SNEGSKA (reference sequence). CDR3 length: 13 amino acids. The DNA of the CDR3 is TGCAGTGCCTCAGGGTATAGCAATCAGCCCCGGCATTTT. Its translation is CSASGYSNQPRHF.